This TCR beta chain stems from a study of CD8+ T cells in alopecia areata. Study-wide context: Patients received oral tofacitinib, 5 to 10 mg twice daily, for moderate-to-severe alopecia areata. Treated patients' severity was scored by percentage of affected scalp area. The study's findings and limits: The study found higher clonality in lesional than normal scalp, especially in alopecia totalis/universalis.

Isolated RNA was reverse transcribed into cDNA used as the sequencing template. Produced via immunoSEQ multiplex PCR; TCRdb's table is partial and in-frame only. The sample records some 200,000 clones, about three fifths being singletons. Noted treatment: oral pan-JAK inhibitor, 5-10 mg twice daily. CDR3 length: 14 amino acids. CDR1 and CDR2 from the germline V gene are MNHEY and SVGAGI. V lost 2 bases and J lost 7, with 11 bases in between. Note on this clone: The antigen remains undetermined.

The chain carries TRBV6-5 and TRBJ2-2; D may be TRBD1 (6 bases). The sample in question was CD4+ T cells sorted from blood, obtained at week 4, from a patient treated with tofacitinib. This sequence originates from a human donor with alopecia areata. The CDR3 loop is CASSYRDRSGELFF. CDR3 DNA: TGTGCCAGCAGTTACCGCGACAGGAGCGGGGAGCTGTTTTTT.